What follows is one TCR beta chain and its context. Method: immunoSEQ multiplex PCR; TCRdb's copy keeps in-frame clones and lacks some. This table has roughly 160,000 clones, around 82% appearing once. These data belong to a study of blood T cell repertoires in COVID-19. Study in general: Nucleic acid was either cDNA or gDNA, and it came from T cells, B-cell-depleted T cells, or PBMCs.

The V end lost 2 bases, the J end lost 8 bases, and 16 bases lay between the germline ends. Germline loops: CDR1 SGHDT, CDR2 YYEEEE. This CDR3 spans 14 amino acids. The rearrangement links TRBV5-6 to TRBJ1-2, with D maybe TRBD1 (5 bases). Material: peripheral blood. This receptor was taken from a man older than 75 with COVID-19, enrolled during active disease. The CDR3 here is CASSLGQTLRGYTF. CDR3 DNA: TGTGCCAGCAGCTTAGGACAAACCCTACGGGGCTACACCTTC.